These 18 T cell receptor beta chains share one sample of origin, sequenced in a study of shared clonotypes between healthy human individuals. Clones were sequenced by immunoSEQ multiplex PCR, and TCRdb holds only the in-frame ones, with some missing. The data show hundreds of thousands of clones, 77% seen once. The sequenced sample was PBMCs. The receptors originated from a woman aged 40 to 50 in good health. Some clones in this sample may be carry-over from other donors' samples.

This clone showed up many times. This specimen includes other DNA sequences encoding the same CDR3. V gene TRBV28 combines with J gene TRBJ1-5; maybe TRBD1 (6 bases). CDR3 length: 14 residues. The germline V gene encodes CDR1 MDHEN and CDR2 SYDVKM. Trimming took off 7 bases at V and 4 bases at J, with 14 bases between the two ends. CDR3 in DNA: TGTGCCAGCAACCCCCAGGGGCTTAATCAGCCCCAGCATTTT. Its protein product is CASNPQGLNQPQHF.

The chain has TRBV6-6 and TRBJ2-7; D may be TRBD2 (6 bases). The CDR3 length is 14 residues. With 4 bases removed from V and 3 bases from J, the gap between germline ends came to 13 bases. CDR1 and CDR2 (germline): MNHNY, SVGAGI (reference sequence). CDR3 sequence (DNA): TGTGCCAGCAGTTCCGGGGGAGGCGGCTACGAGCAGTACTTC. It encodes CASSSGGGGYEQYF.

Only one count was recorded for this clone. The chain carries TRBV18 and TRBJ1-3; no clear D gene. The V end was cut by 2 bases, the J end by 1 base, with 3 bases between. CDR1 and CDR2 from the germline V gene are KGHSH and LQKENI. The CDR3 contains 13 residues. As DNA, the CDR3 is TGTGCCAGCTCACCAGAGTCTGGAAACACCATATATTTT. Its translation is CASSPESGNTIYF.

The J gene is TRBJ2-1, the V gene TRBV19, with 7 bases aligning to TRBD2. Trimming cost V 5 bases and J 8 bases; bases outside gene matches: 12. Germline values: CDR1 LNHDA, CDR2 SQIVND (reference sequence). The CDR3 loop spans 15 amino acids. CDR3 sequence reads: CASSPTQGGPYEQFF. The DNA for the CDR3 is TGTGCCAGTAGTCCTACGCAGGGAGGGCCCTATGAGCAGTTCTTC.

This clone was detected once. The J gene is TRBJ2-5, the V gene TRBV5-4; 7 bases map to TRBD2. CDR3 size: 15 residues. The germline gives CDR1 SGHNT, CDR2 YYREEE (reference sequence). Trimming removed 4 bases from V and 3 bases from J; junction bases left unmatched: 9. Here the CDR3 reads CASSPPGGLKETQYF. In DNA form, the CDR3 reads TGTGCCAGCAGCCCCCCGGGGGGACTCAAAGAGACCCAGTACTTC.

This rearrangement joins TRBV5-1 to TRBJ2-2, with D possibly matching TRBD2 (5 bases). The V gene's germline CDR1 is SGHRS and CDR2 YFSETQ. The CDR3 has 17 residues. V lost 0 bases to trimming and J lost 1 base, with 13 bases between them. In DNA form, the CDR3 reads TGCGCCAGCAGCTTGGCCTTGGCGGAGGTGAACACCGGGGAGCTGTTTTTT. Translation gives CASSLALAEVNTGELFF.

The chain uses TRBV7-2 and TRBJ1-1, with a possible D match to TRBD1 (6 bases). V gave up 4 bases and J gave up 5 bases, with 11 bases separating them. Per germline, CDR1 SGHTA and CDR2 FQGNSA. The CDR3 runs to 13 residues. The CDR3 region is CASSSYDRTEAFF. The CDR3 DNA is TGTGCCAGCAGCTCATATGACAGGACTGAAGCTTTCTTT.

Only one count was recorded for this clone. The rearrangement uses TRBV18 and TRBJ2-3; maybe TRBD1 (6 bases). The germline V gene encodes CDR1 KGHSH and CDR2 LQKENI. Trimming cost V 4 bases and J 5 bases, with 10 bases left between them. The CDR3 covers 13 residues. CDR3 protein: CASSQGVKDTQYF. DNA of the CDR3: TGTGCCAGCTCACAGGGGGTGAAAGATACGCAGTATTTT.

This clone was observed a single time. V is TRBV7-9 and J is TRBJ2-7, with D possibly being TRBD2 (5 bases). The CDR3 consists of 13 residues. Trimming pared 5 bases from V and 3 bases from J, leaving 11 bases between. Germline CDR1 reads SEHNR; CDR2 reads FQNEAQ (reference sequence). Here the CDR3 reads CASSIRGSYEQYF. CDR3 sequence (DNA): TGTGCCAGCAGCATCCGGGGTAGCTACGAGCAGTACTTC.

The rearrangement uses TRBV10-3 and TRBJ1-3; tentative D call: TRBD1 (6 bases). In germline, CDR1 is ENHRY, CDR2 SYGVKD. Trimming shortened V by 10 bases and J by 0 bases, and 13 bases separated the two germline ends. This CDR3 has 14 residues. CDR3 residues: CATNRDYSGNTIYF. Written as DNA, the CDR3 is TGTGCCACCAACAGGGACTACTCTGGAAACACCATATATTTT.

This clone has just one count. The V call is TRBV11-1, the J call TRBJ1-2; 10 bases match TRBD1. After removal of 1 base from V and 7 bases from J, the junction contained 3 bases not matched to a gene. Germline CDR1 and CDR2: SGHAT and FQDESV (reference sequence). The CDR3 runs to 14 residues. For the CDR3, the DNA is TGTGCCAGCAGCTTAGGGACAGGGGGACCTGGCTACACCTTC. This gives the protein CASSLGTGGPGYTF. Together with reference TRBV11-1 and TRBJ1-2, the CDR3 gives the full variable domain: EAEVAQSPRYKITEKSQAVAFWCDPISGHATLYWYRQILGQGPELLVQFQDESVVDDSQLPKDRFSAERLKGVDSTLKIQPAELGDSAMYLCASSLGTGGPGYTFGSGTRLTVV.

The chain has TRBV7-8 and TRBJ2-1, with D perhaps matching TRBD1 or TRBD2 (6 bases each). The germline CDR1 and CDR2 sequences are SGHVS and FQNEAQ. The CDR3 is made up of 15 amino acids. V was shortened by 6 bases and J by 0 bases, with 12 bases between the two germline ends. CDR3 region: CASSVGGSSYNEQFF. CDR3 nucleotide sequence: TGTGCCAGCAGTGTAGGGGGGAGCTCCTACAATGAGCAGTTCTTC.

The genes are TRBV28 and TRBJ2-2, with no clear D. Germline V gene sequence: CDR1 MDHEN, CDR2 SYDVKM. There are 12 residues in the CDR3. Between the trimmed V and J ends, which lost 5 bases and 7 bases, there was a span of 8 bases. CDR3 region: CASSPQIGELFF. The CDR3 DNA follows: TGTGCCAGCAGTCCCCAAATCGGGGAGCTGTTTTTT.

This chain links TRBV27 with TRBJ2-1, with 7 positions matching TRBD2. This CDR3 contains 12 residues. With 8 bases clipped from V and 4 bases from J, the junction kept 2 bases outside the gene matches. Per germline, CDR1 MNHEY and CDR2 SMNVEV (reference sequence). In DNA form, the CDR3 reads TGTGCCAGCGGGAGGGCGTACAATGAGCAGTTCTTC. It specifies CASGRAYNEQFF.

The chain links TRBV5-1 to TRBJ2-5; 10 bases line up with TRBD2. The J call may be wrong; the DNA end is better matched by TRBJ2-7. Germline V gene lookup returns CDR1 SGHRS and CDR2 YFSETQ. The CDR3 contains 16 residues. CDR3 sequence reads: CASSLAVSSGSTEQYF. CDR3 DNA: TGCGCCAGCAGCTTGGCCGTGTCTAGCGGGAGTACCGAGCAGTACTTC.

The chain is built from TRBV28 and TRBJ2-7, with D maybe TRBD2 (7 bases). The CDR3 covers 17 residues. V lost 5 bases and J lost 0, with 20 bases in between. Germline loops: CDR1 MDHEN, CDR2 SYDVKM. CDR3 nucleotides: TGTGCCAGCAGTCCCCGGTACGGGGGGCCCAGCTCCTACGAGCAGTACTTC. Translated: CASSPRYGGPSSYEQYF.

The chain employs TRBV28 and TRBJ2-7, with 9 bases matching TRBD1. Germline V gene sequence: CDR1 MDHEN, CDR2 SYDVKM. V shed 8 bases and J 3 bases; nucleotides not matched to a gene: 14. CDR3 size: 16 residues. The CDR3 region has the DNA TGTGCCAGCGGTATTGGCCGGGGGACAGGGCTCTACGAGCAGTACTTC. Translation: CASGIGRGTGLYEQYF.

The chain carries TRBV4-2 and TRBJ2-1, with 8 positions matching TRBD2. Germline assignment: CDR1 LGHNA and CDR2 YNFKEQ. V shed 1 base, J shed 7 bases, and the junction held 18 bases outside the gene matches. CDR3 length equals 19 residues. The CDR3 loop is CASSQGSGTRDIGGNEQFF. Here the CDR3 DNA reads TGTGCCAGCAGCCAAGGATCCGGGACTAGAGACATCGGCGGGAATGAGCAGTTCTTC.